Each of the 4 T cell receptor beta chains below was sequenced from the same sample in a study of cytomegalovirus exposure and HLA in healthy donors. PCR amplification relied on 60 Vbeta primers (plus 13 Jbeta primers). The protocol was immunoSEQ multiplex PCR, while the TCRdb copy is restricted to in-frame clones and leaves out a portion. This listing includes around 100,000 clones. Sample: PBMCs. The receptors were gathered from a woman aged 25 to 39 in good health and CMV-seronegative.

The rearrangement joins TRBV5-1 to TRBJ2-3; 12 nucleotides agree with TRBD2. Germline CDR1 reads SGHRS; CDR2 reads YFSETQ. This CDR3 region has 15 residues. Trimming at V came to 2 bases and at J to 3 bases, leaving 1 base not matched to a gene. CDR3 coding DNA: TGCGCCAGCAGCTTAGGACTAGCGGGGACAGATACGCAGTATTTT. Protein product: CASSLGLAGTDTQYF.

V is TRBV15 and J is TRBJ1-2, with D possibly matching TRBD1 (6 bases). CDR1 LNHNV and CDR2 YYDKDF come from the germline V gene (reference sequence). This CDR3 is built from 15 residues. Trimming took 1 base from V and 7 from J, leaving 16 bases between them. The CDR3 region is CATSRGGWGHGGYTF. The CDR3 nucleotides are TGTGCCACCAGCAGAGGAGGTTGGGGGCATGGTGGCTACACCTTC.

The CDR3 DNA follows: TGTGCCAGCAGTTCTTACGGAGGAGGCTACACCTTC. As protein: CASSSYGGGYTF. This chain uses TRBV7-2 with TRBJ1-2; D not resolved. Trimming pared 6 bases from V and 8 bases from J, leaving 13 bases between. Germline loops: CDR1 SGHTA, CDR2 FQGNSA. The CDR3 covers 12 residues.

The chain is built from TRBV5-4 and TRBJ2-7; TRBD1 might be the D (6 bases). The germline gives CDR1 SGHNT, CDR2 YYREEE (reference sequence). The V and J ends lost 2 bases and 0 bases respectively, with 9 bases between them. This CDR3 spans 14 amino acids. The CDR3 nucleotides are TGTGCCAGCAGCTTTACAGGGAACTCCTACGAGCAGTACTTC. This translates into CASSFTGNSYEQYF.